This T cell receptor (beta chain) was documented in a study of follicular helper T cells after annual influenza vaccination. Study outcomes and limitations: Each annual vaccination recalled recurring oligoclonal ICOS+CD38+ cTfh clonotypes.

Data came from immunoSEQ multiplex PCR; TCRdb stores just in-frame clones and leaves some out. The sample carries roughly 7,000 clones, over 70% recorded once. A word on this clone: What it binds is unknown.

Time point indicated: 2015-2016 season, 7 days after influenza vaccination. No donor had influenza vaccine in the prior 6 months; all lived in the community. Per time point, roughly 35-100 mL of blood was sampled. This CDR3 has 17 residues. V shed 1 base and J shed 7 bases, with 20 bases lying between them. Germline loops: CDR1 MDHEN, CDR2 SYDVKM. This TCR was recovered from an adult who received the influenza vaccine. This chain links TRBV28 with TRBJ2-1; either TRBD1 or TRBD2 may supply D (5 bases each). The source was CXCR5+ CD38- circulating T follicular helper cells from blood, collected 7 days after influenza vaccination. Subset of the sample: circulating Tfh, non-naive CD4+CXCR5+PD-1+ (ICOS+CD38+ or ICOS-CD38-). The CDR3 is CASSLFGTIGSKNEQFF. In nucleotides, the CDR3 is TGTGCCAGCAGTTTATTCGGGACCATCGGCTCCAAAAATGAGCAGTTCTTC. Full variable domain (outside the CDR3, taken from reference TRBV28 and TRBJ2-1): DVKVTQSSRYLVKRTGEKVFLECVQDMDHENMFWYRQDPGLGLRLIYFSYDVKMKEKGDIPEGYSVSREKKERFSLILESASTNQTSMYLCASSLFGTIGSKNEQFFGPGTRLTVL.